This record covers a single T cell receptor beta chain. The sample originates from a study of blood T cell repertoires in COVID-19. Clones were sequenced by immunoSEQ multiplex PCR, and TCRdb holds only the in-frame ones, with some missing. The table has 200,000 to 250,000 clones, less than 90% seen once; the top ten hold over 1.5%. This TCR came from an older man with acute or convalescent COVID-19. The sequenced sample consisted of peripheral blood.

CDR3 sequence reads: CASSSTSGGTEAFF. As DNA, the CDR3 is TGTGCCAGCAGTTCAACCTCAGGGGGCACTGAAGCTTTCTTT. V is TRBV27 and J is TRBJ1-1, with 7 bases matching TRBD1. The CDR3 sequence is 14 residues long. After removal of 4 bases from V and 4 bases from J, the junction contained 6 bases not matched to a gene. The germline CDR1 and CDR2 sequences are MNHEY and SMNVEV (reference sequence).